The 12 T cell receptor beta chains below were found in one sample sequenced in a study of identical twins. TCRdb re-derived calls from the 5' RACE reads in MiXCR, one entry per CDR3 protein. The sample lists hundreds of thousands of distinct CDR3 sequences; roughly 8.6% were seen once. This sample was also put to use in a study of yellow fever vaccine responses in identical twins.

The sequenced sample consisted of memory (CD45RO+) T cells sorted from blood. The receptor set was obtained from a woman younger than 35 in good health.

This clonotype has just a few counts. The rearrangement uses TRBV6-1 and TRBJ2-6; 9 nucleotides agree with TRBD2. Germline CDR1 reads MNHNS; CDR2 reads SASEGT. With 3 bases clipped from V and 12 bases from J, the junction kept 6 bases outside the gene matches. The CDR3 length is 14 residues. The CDR3 loop reads CASSDSGGPRVLTF. CDR3 sequence (DNA): TGTGCCAGCAGTGATAGCGGGGGCCCCCGCGTCCTGACTTTC.

This clonotype has only a few counts. The chain combines TRBV5-1 with TRBJ2-1; tentative D call: TRBD2 (5 bases). V was cut by 2 bases and J by 6 bases, with 12 bases left in between. The CDR3 runs to 14 residues. CDR1 is SGHRS and CDR2 is YFSETQ in the germline V gene. The DNA for the CDR3 is TGCGCCAGCAGCTTTGGGTCCGGGGTCAATGAGCAGTTCTTC. This gives the protein CASSFGSGVNEQFF.

The chain carries TRBV18 and TRBJ2-1; TRBD2 aligns across 7 bases. CDR1 and CDR2 (germline): KGHSH, LQKENI. V shed 8 bases, J shed 0 bases, and the junction held 4 bases outside the gene matches. The CDR3 has 14 amino acids. The CDR3 nucleotides read TGTGCCAGCCGGAGCGGGGACTCCTACAATGAGCAGTTCTTC. This codes for CASRSGDSYNEQFF.

V gene TRBV19 combines with J gene TRBJ2-2; D is ambiguous. The CDR3 length is 11 residues. CDR1 and CDR2 (germline): LNHDA, SQIVND (reference sequence). With 7 bases removed from V and 8 bases from J, the gap between germline ends came to 8 bases. The CDR3 DNA sequence: TGTGCCAGTAACTCTAGGGGGGAGCTGTTTTTT. This encodes CASNSRGELFF.

The CDR3 DNA reads as TGTGCCAGCAGCCTGACAGGGTTGGTCGGTGAAAAACTGTTTTTT. This sequence encodes CASSLTGLVGEKLFF. The gene calls are TRBV11-2 and TRBJ1-4; the match to TRBD1 covers 7 bases. V was clipped by 5 bases and J by 7 bases; unmatched bases: 10. The CDR3 totals 15 residues. Germline lookup yields CDR1 SGHAT and CDR2 FQNNGV.

This clonotype was seen at least ten times. The V call is TRBV7-9, the J call TRBJ2-7; D not certain. Germline V gene data show CDR1 as SEHNR and CDR2 as FQNEAQ (reference sequence). This CDR3 region has 14 residues. The V and J ends lost 1 base and 3 bases respectively, with 10 bases between them. As DNA, the CDR3 is TGTGCCAGCAGCTTAGGAGGCCCCAACTACGAGCAGTACTTC. It translates to CASSLGGPNYEQYF. The complete variable domain, with remaining parts taken from reference TRBV7-9 and TRBJ2-7, reads DTGVSQNPRHKITKRGQNVTFRCDPISEHNRLYWYRQTLGQGPEFLTYFQNEAQLEKSRLLSDRFSAERPKGSFSTLEIQRTEQGDSAMYLCASSLGGPNYEQYFGPGTRLTVT.

This clonotype occurred a few times. This chain uses TRBV27 with TRBJ2-2, with 9 bases fitting TRBD1. V was pared by 7 bases and J by 3 bases, with 3 bases of the junction left unmatched. The CDR3 is made up of 14 amino acids. Germline-derived CDR1 and CDR2 are MNHEY and SMNVEV (reference sequence). This CDR3 reads CASKRDRDTGELFF. The CDR3 DNA sequence: TGTGCCAGCAAGAGGGACAGGGACACCGGGGAGCTGTTTTTT.

This clonotype was seen a few times. V gene TRBV6-5 combines with J gene TRBJ1-5; D remains unclear. The germline CDR1 and CDR2 sequences are MNHEY and SVGAGI. Trimming removed 4 bases from V and 0 bases from J, with 13 bases in between. The CDR3 length is 16 residues. CDR3 DNA: TGTGCCAGCAGTTCCCAAAGGCGAACTAGCAATCAGCCCCAGCATTTT. Residues: CASSSQRRTSNQPQHF.

This clonotype was found a few times. The gene calls are TRBV3-1 and TRBJ1-4, with D possibly TRBD1 on 5 matching bases. V was clipped by 4 bases and J by 5 bases, with 14 bases between them. Germline CDR1 is LGHDT and CDR2 is YNNKEL (reference sequence). The length of the CDR3 is 15 residues. CDR3 amino acids: CASSPGARRNEKLFF. CDR3 DNA sequence: TGTGCCAGCAGCCCCGGGGCGCGCAGGAATGAAAAACTGTTTTTT. The variable domain in full, with the rest retrieved from reference TRBV3-1 and TRBJ1-4, is DTAVSQTPKYLVTQMGNDKSIKCEQNLGHDTMYWYKQDSKKFLKIMFSYNNKELIINETVPNRFSPKSPDKAHLNLHINSLELGDSAVYFCASSPGARRNEKLFFGSGTQLSVL.

This clonotype was detected ten times or more. This rearrangement joins TRBV12-3 or TRBV12-4 to TRBJ2-1; 9 bases match TRBD2. V gave up 5 bases and J gave up 7 bases; unmatched junction bases: 9. The CDR3 covers 15 residues. CDR3: CASSSSGRGWNEQFF. The DNA of the CDR3 is TGTGCCAGCAGTAGTAGCGGGAGAGGTTGGAATGAGCAGTTCTTC.

The gene calls are TRBV10-3 and TRBJ2-5; D call uncertain. Deletions cut 0 bases from V and 1 base from J, with 6 bases between. Germline V CDR1 and CDR2: ENHRY, SYGVKD. The CDR3 totals 14 residues. The chain's CDR3 is CAISESVGQETQYF. CDR3 DNA: TGTGCCATCAGTGAGTCTGTCGGCCAAGAGACCCAGTACTTC.

In its sample, this clonotype was seen a few times. The chain recombines TRBV12-3 or TRBV12-4 with TRBJ1-1, with D unresolved. This CDR3 comprises 12 residues. The V gene lost 3 bases and the J gene lost 5 bases, with 7 bases spanning the gap. The CDR3 spells CASSFGVTEAFF. For the CDR3, the DNA is TGTGCCAGCAGTTTTGGAGTTACTGAAGCTTTCTTT.